This T cell receptor (beta chain) is drawn from a study of cytomegalovirus exposure and HLA in healthy donors. Study findings and constraints: Cytomegalovirus-associated TCR beta chains were listed, numbering over 150. It was only CMV serostatus that was available as immune exposure information. Roughly even sequencing depth across donors was the assumption behind the presence/absence analyses.

The CDR3 sequence is 18 residues long. The V gene's germline CDR1 is PRHDT and CDR2 FYEKMQ (reference sequence). The J segment lost 0 bases and the V segment lost 2 bases, leaving 5 bases of the junction unmatched. The study ran its PCR with 60 Vbeta and 13 Jbeta primers. Using immunoSEQ multiplex PCR, the repertoire was profiled, and TCRdb retains in-frame clones only, with some absent. This sample has just over 150,000 clones, with roughly 82% found just once. Turning to this clone: The target antigen is unknown.

The specimen was PBMCs. This clonotype was sampled from a woman between 50 and 59 years old in good health and CMV-seropositive. The chain combines TRBV13 with TRBJ2-6, with 9 bases fitting TRBD2. CDR3 residues: CASSLFGTSSSGANVLTF. CDR3 sequence (DNA): TGTGCCAGCAGCTTATTCGGGACTAGCTCCTCTGGGGCCAACGTCCTGACTTTC. The variable domain in full, with the rest retrieved from reference TRBV13 and TRBJ2-6, is AAGVIQSPRHLIKEKRETATLKCYPIPRHDTVYWYQQGPGQDPQFLISFYEKMQSDKGSIPDRFSAQQFSDYHSELNMSSLELGDSALYFCASSLFGTSSSGANVLTFGAGSRLTVL.